This TCR beta chain was captured in a study of blood T cell repertoires in COVID-19 (dated by TCRdb to the early 2020s). Context from the whole study: Samples from collaborators originated in the United States, Italy and Spain and spanned both the acute and convalescent phases of COVID-19. Where available, HLA class I and class II types were taken from metadata supplied by the sample provider and were not determined by assay-based typing. The sample metadata nearly always contained a de-identified subject ID, COVID-19 status, age in years and sex. The samples were drawn from two sources: the first 160 participants of the ongoing ImmuneRACE study, and fewer than 1,500 subjects contributed by 6 global collaborators. The repertoires were released in a freely available public database intended as a resource for research on the immune response to SARS-CoV-2. The dataset comprised deeply sampled blood TCRbeta repertoires from subjects exposed to, actively infected with, or recovered from COVID-19. The prospective study material was composed of cDNA or gDNA derived from T cells, B-cell-depleted T cells, or PBMCs.

Broad study findings and their caveats: Clinical and demographic metadata were provided uncurated, with the amount varying by source and participant.

TCRbeta CDR3 regions were amplified from genomic DNA by means of the immunoSEQ Assay, a bias-controlled multiplex PCR. In the paper's pipeline: The number of nucleated cells in each sample was estimated by amplification of reference gene primers within the assay. Sequence reads were collapsed and filtered to measure the absolute abundance of every unique TCRbeta CDR3 rearrangement. For each sample, productive Simpson clonality was calculated as the square root of Simpson's diversity index over productive rearrangements. This immuneACCESS table, as held by TCRdb, lists in-frame sequences with V and J called but not all clones. Of the missing ones, under half trace to an unresolved V gene in checked studies; the others have no known cause. V and J calls and clone size are as listed in that table; D and trimming were resolved from the DNA. This sample comprises around 150,000 clones, 84% of them detected only once. Less than 2.5% of the sample goes to the ten largest clones.

The collaborating institutions used their own protocols to collect whole blood in K2EDTA tubes. For TCRbeta analysis, collaborator samples were shipped as frozen whole blood, as isolated PBMCs, or as DNA extracted from either sample type. Reading the germline V gene gives CDR1 MNHEY and CDR2 SVGAGI. V loses 6 bases of germline sequence and J loses 3 bases, and the interval between the two ends is 14 bases. Spanning cysteine to phenylalanine, the CDR3 consists of 14 amino acids. Only the CDR3 region is kept as DNA, spanning 42 bases read in frame from base 1. Comments on this clone: The antigen it recognizes is unknown. Qualities for individual bases were not recorded, and no much larger clone is one base off.

The rearrangement combines TRBV6-5 with TRBJ1-2; too little of a D gene remains to name it. This TCR was recovered from a man in his sixties or seventies with acute or convalescent COVID-19. The sample consisted of peripheral blood. The CDR3 loop reads CASSPGRSDYGYTF. At the DNA level, the sequence is TGTGCCAGCAGCCCGGGAAGAAGTGACTATGGCTACACCTTC.